The 13 T cell receptor beta chains presented below share a single source sample, sequenced in a study of blood T cell repertoires in COVID-19. Profiled with immunoSEQ multiplex PCR; TCRdb holds only in-frame clones, not every one. The sample has roughly 330,000 clones, roughly 88% seen once. The sequenced sample was peripheral blood. These receptors were collected from a woman aged 50 to 60 with active or convalescent COVID-19.

This clone was counted a single time. The chain employs TRBV27 and TRBJ2-7; 9 bases agree with TRBD1. Per the germline V gene, CDR1 is MNHEY and CDR2 is SMNVEV (reference sequence). J was trimmed by 6 bases and V by 2 bases; bases with no gene match: 14. The CDR3 extends over 17 amino acids. The CDR3 DNA reads TGTGCCAGCAGTTTAGCCGGACAGGGGACCCTTAATAGCGAGCAGTACTTC. Translation: CASSLAGQGTLNSEQYF.

The V gene is TRBV5-1, the J gene TRBJ2-5; 11 positions match TRBD2. From germline, CDR1 is SGHRS and CDR2 YFSETQ. CDR3 length equals 14 residues. V was clipped by 4 bases and J by 5 bases; unmatched bases: 4. The CDR3, as DNA: TGCGCCAGCAGCCCGGGACTAGCGGCTGAGACCCAGTACTTC. Residues: CASSPGLAAETQYF.

The CDR3 spells CASSESGGYRQPQHF. For the CDR3, the DNA is TGCGCCAGCAGTGAGAGCGGGGGATATCGACAGCCCCAGCATTTT. The rearrangement links TRBV10-2 to TRBJ1-5; possible D gene TRBD1, 5 bases. Germline assignment: CDR1 WSHSY and CDR2 SAAADI. The CDR3 length is 15 residues. Trimming took 2 bases from V and 7 from J, leaving 15 bases between them.

The chain links TRBV5-1 to TRBJ1-1; TRBD1 agrees at 9 bases. CDR1 SGHRS and CDR2 YFSETQ come from the germline V gene. CDR3 length: 15 amino acids. J lost 5 bases, V lost 4 bases, and 9 bases had no gene match. The CDR3: CASSRSTGGSTEAFF. The CDR3 region has the DNA TGCGCCAGCAGCCGCTCGACAGGGGGTAGTACTGAAGCTTTCTTT.

In its sample, this clone was seen a few times. This chain joins TRBV6-4 and TRBJ2-7; 15 bases align to TRBD2. CDR1 and CDR2 from the germline V gene are MRHNA and SNTAGT. The CDR3 is 17 residues long. V shed 4 bases, J shed 0 bases, and the junction held 4 bases outside the gene matches. The CDR3 loop reads CASSVGTSGGFSYEQYF. The CDR3 DNA follows: TGTGCCAGCAGTGTCGGGACTAGCGGGGGGTTCTCCTACGAGCAGTACTTC.

V and J are TRBV5-1 and TRBJ2-5; 10 bases are a match to TRBD1. The CDR3 is made up of 13 amino acids. Germline assignment: CDR1 SGHRS and CDR2 YFSETQ. The trim removed 4 bases at V and 11 bases at J, leaving 8 bases unmatched. This CDR3 is CASSAGTGDLQYF. The CDR3 DNA reads TGCGCCAGCAGCGCCGGGACAGGGGATCTTCAGTACTTC.

This chain joins TRBV10-3 and TRBJ2-1; D is possibly TRBD2 (5 bases). V shed 0 bases and J shed 1 base, with 7 bases lying between them. The length of the CDR3 is 15 residues. CDR1 is ENHRY, CDR2 SYGVKD, per germline. The DNA for the CDR3 is TGTGCCATCAGTGAGTCCGGGAATTCCTACAATGAGCAGTTCTTC. Its translation: CAISESGNSYNEQFF.

The V call is TRBV3-1 (or the pseudogene TRBV3-2), the J call TRBJ1-1, with TRBD1 matching over 8 bases. The V and J ends lost 6 bases and 2 bases, in that order; junction bases with no gene match: 8. CDR1 is LGHDT and CDR2 is YNNKEL in the germline V gene (reference sequence). CDR3 length equals 15 residues. The CDR3 coding sequence is TGTGCCAGCAGTCTTGGCGGACAGGGAAACACTGAAGCTTTCTTT. It encodes CASSLGGQGNTEAFF.

The chain has TRBV19 and TRBJ2-7; D may be TRBD1 (6 bases). The CDR3 is made up of 13 amino acids. Trimming removed 6 bases at V and 3 bases at J, with 12 bases between. Germline V gives CDR1 LNHDA, CDR2 SQIVND (reference sequence). CDR3 region: CASSPGQHYEQYF. The CDR3 DNA reads as TGTGCCAGTAGCCCCGGACAGCACTACGAGCAGTACTTC.

The rearrangement uses TRBV30 and TRBJ2-3; possibly TRBD1 for D (5 bases). The V end lost 7 bases, the J end lost 1 base, and 15 bases lay between the germline ends. The length of the CDR3 is 14 residues. CDR1 GTSNPN and CDR2 SVGIG come from the germline V gene (reference sequence). This CDR3 is CASLRVTRTDTQYF. The CDR3 DNA reads TGTGCCTCCCTCAGGGTTACACGCACAGATACGCAGTATTTT.

The chain is built from TRBV7-2 and TRBJ1-5, with 7 bases matching TRBD1. Germline CDR1 is SGHTA and CDR2 is FQGNSA. The CDR3 is 15 amino acids. The V and J ends lost 1 base and 7 bases, in that order; junction bases with no gene match: 7. The CDR3 DNA is TGTGCCAGCAGCTTAGTGTCAGGGGGAAGCCAGCCCCAGCATTTT. Its protein is CASSLVSGGSQPQHF.

J is TRBJ2-7 and V is TRBV9; 7 nucleotides agree with TRBD1. Germline V lookup: CDR1 SGDLS, CDR2 YYNGEE. The V segment lost 6 bases and the J segment 5 bases; nucleotides outside the gene matches: 11. The CDR3 is 14 residues long. CDR3 region: CASNDREGFDEQYF. The CDR3 DNA follows: TGTGCCAGCAACGACAGGGAAGGATTCGACGAGCAGTACTTC.

This chain joins TRBV4-3 and TRBJ2-5; perhaps TRBD2 as D (5 bases). The germline CDR1 and CDR2 sequences are LGHNA and YSLEER. The V end lost 0 bases, the J end lost 7 bases, and 9 bases lay between the germline ends. This CDR3 has 13 amino acids. CDR3 region: CASSQELGGTQYF. As DNA, the CDR3 is TGCGCCAGCAGCCAAGAGCTAGGAGGGACCCAGTACTTC.